These T cell receptor beta chains were read from a single sample in a study of T-cell memory formation after mild COVID-19. Each CDR3 protein gets one entry after TCRdb re-called the 5' RACE reads with MiXCR. The sample lists roughly 240,000 distinct CDR3 sequences, about 16% occurring once. The sample was PBMCs or a T cell subset sorted from them (not recorded which). The receptors come from a man between 18 and 35 years old who had mild COVID-19 (a few samples of this study predate the infection). Cell type and time point are not known. The CDR3 runs from the conserved cysteine through the conserved F or W. Each record gives: J gene, D gene, V gene, clone size, CDR3 DNA, CDR3 protein. D genes are given only for firm matches. Clone size appears in some rows only: once, few, many, or a class for an expanded clone.

TRBJ2-1 NA TRBV6-5 NA TGTGCCAGCAGGGACGCCAGGGTTTACAATGAGCAGTTCTTC CASRDARVYNEQFF
TRBJ1-4 TRBD1 TRBV9 NA TGTGCCAGCAGCGTAGGGGGACAGCCGAATGAAAAACTGTTTTTT CASSVGGQPNEKLFF
TRBJ1-1 NA TRBV15 NA TGTGCCACCAGCAGAGAGGCAGGGAACACTGAAGCTTTCTTT CATSREAGNTEAFF
TRBJ1-5 TRBD1 TRBV7-2 few TGTGCCAGCAGCCGAAACAGGGGGGAGCCCCAGCATTTT CASSRNRGEPQHF
TRBJ1-2 NA TRBV20-1 NA TGCAGTGCTAGAGATCTGGGGGCGTCTTCCGGCTACACCTTC CSARDLGASSGYTF
TRBJ1-4 NA TRBV12-3/TRBV12-4 NA TGTGCCAGCAGTCGTAGTAGTAATGAAAAACTGTTTTTT CASSRSSNEKLFF
TRBJ1-2 NA TRBV28 many TGTGCCAGCAGTTTATCCCGACCGATACAGGGCTACACCTTC CASSLSRPIQGYTF
TRBJ2-3 NA TRBV24-1 NA TGTGCCACCAGTGATCCCGGGGCAGATACGCAGTATTTT CATSDPGADTQYF
TRBJ2-1 NA TRBV5-1 NA TGCGCCAGCAGCCTCCGGGACTTTAACCCTGAGCAGTTCTTC CASSLRDFNPEQFF
TRBJ1-2 NA TRBV7-9 NA TGTGCCAGCAGTTATCGAAATGGCTATGGCTACACCTTC CASSYRNGYGYTF
TRBJ1-5 NA TRBV20-1 NA TGCAGTGCTAGAAGGGGCGGGAGAAGAAGCAATCAGCCCCAGCATTTT CSARRGGRRSNQPQHF
TRBJ2-3 TRBD1 TRBV7-9 NA TGTGCCAGCAGCTTAGAGGGACAGATCACAGATACGCAGTATTTT CASSLEGQITDTQYF
TRBJ1-1 NA TRBV7-9 few TGTGCCAGCAGCTTAGGCAGGGTGGGGAACACTGAAGCTTTCTTT CASSLGRVGNTEAFF
TRBJ2-5 NA TRBV5-6 few TGTGCCAGCAGCCCGGAGGGGGGGCAGTACCAAGAGACCCAGTACTTC CASSPEGGQYQETQYF
TRBJ1-6 NA TRBV6-5 NA TGTGCCAGCAGTTACTCGGGACTAGAGAATTCACCCCTCCACTTT CASSYSGLENSPLHF
TRBJ1-2 NA TRBV5-1 NA TGCGCCAGCAGCTTGTCGGGAAGCAATAATGGCTACACCTTC CASSLSGSNNGYTF
TRBJ1-1 NA TRBV12-3/TRBV12-4 few TGTGCCAGCACCTACCGGGGGCGGGGGAACACTGAAGCTTTCTTT CASTYRGRGNTEAFF
TRBJ1-1 NA TRBV12-5 many TGTGCTAGTGGTTCTTGGTCCTACACTGAAGCTTTCTTT CASGSWSYTEAFF
TRBJ2-1 NA TRBV7-2 many TGTGCCAGCAGCTTAGATTTCACAGGCTACAATGAGCAGTTCTTC CASSLDFTGYNEQFF
TRBJ2-1 TRBD2 TRBV4-1 NA TGCGCCAGCAGCCGCCGGGTGGAGCGGGGGGTGACGGTCGGGTTCTTC CASSRRVERGVTVGFF
TRBJ1-4 NA TRBV7-9 few TGTGCCAGCAGCTTACGGGGAACCGAAAAACTGTTTTTT CASSLRGTEKLFF
TRBJ1-2 NA TRBV11-2 few TGTGCCAGCACACCCGGGACGCGTGGCTACACCTTC CASTPGTRGYTF
TRBJ2-1 NA TRBV7-2 many TGTGCCAGCAGCTTTTTGAATGAGCAGTTCTTC CASSFLNEQFF
TRBJ2-5 NA TRBV7-2 few TGTGCTGGGGAGATGTTGGGCCAAGAGACCCAGTACTTC CAGEMLGQETQYF
TRBJ2-3 TRBD2 TRBV7-9 NA TGTGCCAGCAGCGGACTAGATGATACGCAGTATTTT CASSGLDDTQYF
TRBJ1-5 TRBD1 TRBV27 NA TGTGCCAGCAGCTGGGGAGGGGGCGATCAGCCCCAGCATTTT CASSWGGGDQPQHF
TRBJ2-3 TRBD2 TRBV24-1 NA TGTGCCACCAGCCGAACGGGGGGGAACACAGATACGCAGTATTTT CATSRTGGNTDTQYF
TRBJ2-1 TRBD2 TRBV5-1 NA TGCGCCAGCAGCTTGGCACCGGGACTAGCGGGGAAAGTGCAGTTCTTC CASSLAPGLAGKVQFF
TRBJ1-2 NA TRBV20-1 NA TGCAGTGCTTCAGGGATAGCTAACTATGGCTACACCTTC CSASGIANYGYTF
TRBJ2-3 TRBD2 TRBV5-1 few TGCGCCAGCAGCCCTATTAGCGGGGGAGCAGATACGCAGTATTTT CASSPISGGADTQYF
TRBJ2-1 TRBD1 TRBV7-9 few TGTGCCAGCAGCCACGCTGGACAGGGGTGGAATGAGCAGTTCTTC CASSHAGQGWNEQFF